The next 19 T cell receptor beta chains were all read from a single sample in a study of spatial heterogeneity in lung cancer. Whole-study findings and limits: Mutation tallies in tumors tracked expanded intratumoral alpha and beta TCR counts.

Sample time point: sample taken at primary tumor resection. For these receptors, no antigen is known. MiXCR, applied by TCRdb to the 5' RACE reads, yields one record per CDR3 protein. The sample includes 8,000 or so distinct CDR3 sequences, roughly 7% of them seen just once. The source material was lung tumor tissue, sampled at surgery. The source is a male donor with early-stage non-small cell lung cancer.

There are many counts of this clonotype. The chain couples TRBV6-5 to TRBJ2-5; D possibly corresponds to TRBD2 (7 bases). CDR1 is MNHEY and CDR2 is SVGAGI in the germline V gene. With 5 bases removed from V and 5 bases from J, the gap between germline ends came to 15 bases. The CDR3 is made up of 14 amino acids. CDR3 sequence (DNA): TGTGCCAGCAGTATCGCGAAGGGGGGGGAGACCCAGTACTTC. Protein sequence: CASSIAKGGETQYF.

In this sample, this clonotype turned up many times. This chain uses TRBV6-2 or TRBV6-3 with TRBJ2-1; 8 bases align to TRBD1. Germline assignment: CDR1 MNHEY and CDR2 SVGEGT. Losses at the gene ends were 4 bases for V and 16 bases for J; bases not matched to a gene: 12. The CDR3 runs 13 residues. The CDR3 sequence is CASSFGTGGVGFF. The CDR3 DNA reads TGTGCCAGCAGTTTCGGGACAGGTGGGGTGGGTTTCTTC.

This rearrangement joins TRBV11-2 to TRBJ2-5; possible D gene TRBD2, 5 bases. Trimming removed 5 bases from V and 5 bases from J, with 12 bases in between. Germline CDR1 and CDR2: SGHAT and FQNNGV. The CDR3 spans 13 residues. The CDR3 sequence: CASSREQRETQYF. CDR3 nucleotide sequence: TGTGCCAGCAGCCGGGAACAGCGGGAGACCCAGTACTTC.

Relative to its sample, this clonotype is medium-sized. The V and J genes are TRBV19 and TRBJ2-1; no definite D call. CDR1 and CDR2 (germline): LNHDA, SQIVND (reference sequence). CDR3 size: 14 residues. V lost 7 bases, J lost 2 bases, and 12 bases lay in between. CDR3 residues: CASISSYPYNEQFF. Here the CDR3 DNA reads TGTGCCAGTATAAGTTCGTATCCCTACAATGAGCAGTTCTTC. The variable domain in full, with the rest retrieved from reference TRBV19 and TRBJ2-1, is DGGITQSPKYLFRKEGQNVTLSCEQNLNHDAMYWYRQDPGQGLRLIYYSQIVNDFQKGDIAEGYSVSREKKESFPLTVTSAQKNPTAFYLCASISSYPYNEQFFGPGTRLTVL.

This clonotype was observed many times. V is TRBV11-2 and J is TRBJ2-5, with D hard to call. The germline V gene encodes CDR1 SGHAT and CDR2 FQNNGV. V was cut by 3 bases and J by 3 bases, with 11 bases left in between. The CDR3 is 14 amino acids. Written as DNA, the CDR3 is TGTGCCAGCAGCTTTAGCTCAAACGAAGAGACCCAGTACTTC. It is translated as CASSFSSNEETQYF.

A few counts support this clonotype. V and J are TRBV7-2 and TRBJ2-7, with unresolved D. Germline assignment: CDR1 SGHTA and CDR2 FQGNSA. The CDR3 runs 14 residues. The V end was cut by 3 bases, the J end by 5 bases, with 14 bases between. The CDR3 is CASSLGADLHEQYF. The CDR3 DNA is TGTGCCAGCAGCTTGGGTGCAGATCTGCACGAGCAGTACTTC.

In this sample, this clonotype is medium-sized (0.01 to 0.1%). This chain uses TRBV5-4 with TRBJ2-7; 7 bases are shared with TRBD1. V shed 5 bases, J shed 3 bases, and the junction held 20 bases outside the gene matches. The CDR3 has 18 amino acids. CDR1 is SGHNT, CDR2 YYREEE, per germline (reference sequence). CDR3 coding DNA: TGTGCCAGCAGTATGGGGGTTTCAACCGGGACAGTCCTCTACGAGCAGTACTTC. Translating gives CASSMGVSTGTVLYEQYF.

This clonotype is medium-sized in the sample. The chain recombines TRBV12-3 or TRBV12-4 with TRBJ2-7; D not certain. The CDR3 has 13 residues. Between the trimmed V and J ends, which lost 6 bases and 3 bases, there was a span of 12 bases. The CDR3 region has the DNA TGTGCCAGCAGATTCCGTATAGGCTACGAGCAGTACTTC. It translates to CASRFRIGYEQYF.

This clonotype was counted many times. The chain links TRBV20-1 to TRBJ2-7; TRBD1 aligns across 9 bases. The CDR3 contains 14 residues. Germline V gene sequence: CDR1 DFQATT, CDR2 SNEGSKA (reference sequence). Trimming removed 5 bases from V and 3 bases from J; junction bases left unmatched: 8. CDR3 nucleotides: TGCAGTGCTCCATTCCCGGGACAGGGCTACGAGCAGTACTTC. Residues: CSAPFPGQGYEQYF.

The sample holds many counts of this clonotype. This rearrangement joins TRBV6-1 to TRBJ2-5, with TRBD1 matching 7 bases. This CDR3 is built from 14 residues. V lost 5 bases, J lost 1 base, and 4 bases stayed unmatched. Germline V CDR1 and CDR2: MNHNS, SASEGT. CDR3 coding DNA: TGTGCCAGCAGTCACCGGACAGGCCAAGAGACCCAGTACTTC. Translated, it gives CASSHRTGQETQYF.

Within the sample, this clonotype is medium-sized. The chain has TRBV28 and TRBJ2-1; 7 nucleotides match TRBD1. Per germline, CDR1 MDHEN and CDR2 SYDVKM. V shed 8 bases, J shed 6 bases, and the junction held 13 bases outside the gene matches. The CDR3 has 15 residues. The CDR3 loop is CASLPGNTGVNEQFF. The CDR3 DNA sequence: TGTGCCAGCCTCCCGGGGAACACAGGGGTCAATGAGCAGTTCTTC.

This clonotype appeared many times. The CDR3: CASSGWRGAGETQYF. The CDR3 DNA follows: TGCGCCAGCAGTGGCTGGCGGGGGGCGGGAGAGACCCAGTACTTC. The V gene is TRBV10-2, the J gene TRBJ2-5; 8 nucleotides line up with TRBD2. CDR1 is WSHSY and CDR2 is SAAADI in the germline V gene. The CDR3 is 15 residues long. The V segment lost 4 bases and the J segment 4 bases; nucleotides outside the gene matches: 8.

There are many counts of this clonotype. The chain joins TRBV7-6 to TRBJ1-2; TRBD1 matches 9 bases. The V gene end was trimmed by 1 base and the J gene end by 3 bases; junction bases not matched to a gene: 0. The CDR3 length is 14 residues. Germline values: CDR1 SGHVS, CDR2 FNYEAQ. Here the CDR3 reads CASSLGTGDYGYTF. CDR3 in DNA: TGTGCCAGCAGCTTAGGGACAGGGGACTATGGCTACACCTTC.

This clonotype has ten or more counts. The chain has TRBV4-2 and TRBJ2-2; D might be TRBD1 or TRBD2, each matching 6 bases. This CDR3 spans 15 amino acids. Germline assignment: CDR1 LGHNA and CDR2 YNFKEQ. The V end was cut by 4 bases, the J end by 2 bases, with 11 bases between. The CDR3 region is CASSPVGGNTGELFF. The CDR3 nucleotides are TGTGCCAGCAGCCCGGTGGGGGGCAACACCGGGGAGCTGTTTTTT.

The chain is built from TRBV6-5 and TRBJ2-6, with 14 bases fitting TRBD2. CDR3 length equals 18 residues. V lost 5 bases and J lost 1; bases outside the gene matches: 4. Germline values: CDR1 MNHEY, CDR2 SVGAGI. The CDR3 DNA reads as TGTGCCAGCAGTGGACTAGCGGGAGGTCCTTCTGGGGCCAACGTCCTGACTTTC. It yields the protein CASSGLAGGPSGANVLTF.

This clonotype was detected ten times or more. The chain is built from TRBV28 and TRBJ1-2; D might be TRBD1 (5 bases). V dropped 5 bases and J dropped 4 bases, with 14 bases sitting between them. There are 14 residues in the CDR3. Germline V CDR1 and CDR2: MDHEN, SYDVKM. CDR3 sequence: CASSLQGFGYGYTF. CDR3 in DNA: TGTGCCAGCAGTCTTCAGGGTTTCGGCTATGGCTACACCTTC.

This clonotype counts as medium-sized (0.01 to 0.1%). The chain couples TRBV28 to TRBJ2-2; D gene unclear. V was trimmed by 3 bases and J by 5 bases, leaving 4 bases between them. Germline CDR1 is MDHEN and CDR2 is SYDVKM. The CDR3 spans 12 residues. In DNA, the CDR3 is TGTGCCAGCAGTTTCGGGACCGGGGAGCTGTTTTTT. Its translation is CASSFGTGELFF. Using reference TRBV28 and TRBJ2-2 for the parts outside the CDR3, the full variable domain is DVKVTQSSRYLVKRTGEKVFLECVQDMDHENMFWYRQDPGLGLRLIYFSYDVKMKEKGDIPEGYSVSREKKERFSLILESASTNQTSMYLCASSFGTGELFFGEGSRLTVL.

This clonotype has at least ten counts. CDR3 DNA: TGTGCCAGCAACGCAAGGGCCGGGACCCAGTACTTC. It yields the protein CASNARAGTQYF. The genes are TRBV28 and TRBJ2-5; D gene unclear. Trimming took 7 bases from V and 7 from J, leaving 13 bases between them. Germline assignment: CDR1 MDHEN and CDR2 SYDVKM. The CDR3 is 12 residues long.

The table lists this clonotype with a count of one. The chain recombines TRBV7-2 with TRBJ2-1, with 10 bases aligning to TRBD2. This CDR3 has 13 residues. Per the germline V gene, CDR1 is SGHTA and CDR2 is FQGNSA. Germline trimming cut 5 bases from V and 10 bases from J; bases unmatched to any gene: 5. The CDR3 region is CASSPLAGEEQFF. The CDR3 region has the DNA TGTGCCAGCAGCCCGCTAGCGGGAGAGGAGCAGTTCTTC.